Only one count was recorded for the clone carrying this T cell receptor beta chain. Its antigen remains unknown. CDR3 size: 15 residues. After removal of 9 bases from V and 10 bases from J, the junction contained 11 bases not matched to a gene. Germline CDR1 and CDR2: SNHLY and FYNNEI. TCRdb's copy holds only in-frame clones and misses some; the assay was immunoSEQ multiplex PCR. The sample lists 200,000 or so clones; 85% to 95% were seen once. The sample is drawn from a study of T cell responses to AZD1222 COVID-19 vaccine. Overall study findings and caveats: Spike-specific TCR breadth and depth were elevated following two AZD1222 doses. The sample set comprised mostly white British donors with more females, and clonal diversity was possibly underestimated.

The clonotype was recovered from an adult in good health. Sequenced here: peripheral blood, sampled on day 0 of AZD1222 vaccination. V gene TRBV2 combines with J gene TRBJ2-1, with TRBD2 matching 14 bases. The CDR3 DNA is TGTGCCAGACGTTTCCGACTAGCGGGAGGGTACGAGCAGTTCTTC. It codes for CARRFRLAGGYEQFF.